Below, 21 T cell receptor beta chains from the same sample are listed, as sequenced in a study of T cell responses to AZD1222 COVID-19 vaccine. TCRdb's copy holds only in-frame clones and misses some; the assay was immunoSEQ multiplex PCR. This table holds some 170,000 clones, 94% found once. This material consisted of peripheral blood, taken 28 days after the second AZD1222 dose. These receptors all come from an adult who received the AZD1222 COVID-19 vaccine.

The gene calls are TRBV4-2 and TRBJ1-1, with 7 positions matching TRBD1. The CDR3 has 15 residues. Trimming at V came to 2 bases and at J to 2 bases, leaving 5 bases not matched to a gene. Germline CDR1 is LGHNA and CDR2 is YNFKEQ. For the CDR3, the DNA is TGTGCCAGCAGCCAACTCCGGGACAGTAACACTGAAGCTTTCTTT. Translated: CASSQLRDSNTEAFF.

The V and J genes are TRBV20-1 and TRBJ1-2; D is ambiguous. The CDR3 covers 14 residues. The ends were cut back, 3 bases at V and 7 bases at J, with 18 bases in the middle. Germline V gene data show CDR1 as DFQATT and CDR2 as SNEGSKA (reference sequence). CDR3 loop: CSASPSGPYPGYTF. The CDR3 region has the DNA TGCAGTGCTAGTCCGTCAGGTCCATATCCTGGCTACACCTTC.

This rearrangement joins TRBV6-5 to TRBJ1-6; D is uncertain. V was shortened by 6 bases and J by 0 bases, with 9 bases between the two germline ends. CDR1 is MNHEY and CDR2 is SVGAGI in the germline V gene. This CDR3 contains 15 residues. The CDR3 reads CASSLVDSYNSPLHF. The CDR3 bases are TGTGCCAGCAGCCTTGTAGACTCCTATAATTCACCCCTCCACTTT.

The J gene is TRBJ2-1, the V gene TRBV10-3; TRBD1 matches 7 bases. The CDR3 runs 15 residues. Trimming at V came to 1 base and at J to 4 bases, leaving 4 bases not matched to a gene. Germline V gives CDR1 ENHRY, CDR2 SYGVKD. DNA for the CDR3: TGTGCCATCAGTGAGTATGAGGGGGCGTACAATGAGCAGTTCTTC. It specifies CAISEYEGAYNEQFF.

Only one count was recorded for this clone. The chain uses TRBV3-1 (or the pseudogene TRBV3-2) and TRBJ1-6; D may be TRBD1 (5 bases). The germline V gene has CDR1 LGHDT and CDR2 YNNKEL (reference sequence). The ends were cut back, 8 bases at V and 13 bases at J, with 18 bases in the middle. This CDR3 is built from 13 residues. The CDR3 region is CASATAGGEPLHF. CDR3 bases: TGTGCCAGCGCAACGGCGGGGGGTGAGCCCCTCCACTTT.

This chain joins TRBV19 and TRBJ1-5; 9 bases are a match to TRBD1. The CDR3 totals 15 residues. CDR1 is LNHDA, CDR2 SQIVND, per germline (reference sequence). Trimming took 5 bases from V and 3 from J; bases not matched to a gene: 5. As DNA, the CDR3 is TGTGCCAGTAGTGCGGGACAGGGTTTCAATCAGCCCCAGCATTTT. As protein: CASSAGQGFNQPQHF.

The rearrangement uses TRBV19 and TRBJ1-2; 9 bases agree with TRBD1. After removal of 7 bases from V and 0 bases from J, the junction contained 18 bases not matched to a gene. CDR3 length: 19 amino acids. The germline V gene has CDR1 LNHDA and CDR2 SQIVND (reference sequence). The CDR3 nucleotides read TGTGCCAGTACGACAGGGGGATCTTTGTTGATACTATCTAACTATGGCTACACCTTC. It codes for CASTTGGSLLILSNYGYTF.

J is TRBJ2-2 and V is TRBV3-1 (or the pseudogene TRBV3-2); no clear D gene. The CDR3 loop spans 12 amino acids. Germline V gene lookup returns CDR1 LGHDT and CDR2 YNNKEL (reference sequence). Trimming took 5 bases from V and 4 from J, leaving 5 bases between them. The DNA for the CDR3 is TGTGCCAGCAGCATTCTCACCGGGGAGCTGTTTTTT. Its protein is CASSILTGELFF.

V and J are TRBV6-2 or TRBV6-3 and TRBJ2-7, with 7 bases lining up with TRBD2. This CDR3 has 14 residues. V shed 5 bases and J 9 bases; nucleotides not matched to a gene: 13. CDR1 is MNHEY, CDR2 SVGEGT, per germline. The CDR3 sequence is CASSQPWGGNGQYF. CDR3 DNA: TGTGCCAGCAGTCAACCTTGGGGGGGGAACGGGCAGTACTTC.

The CDR3 here is CASGGASFHEQFF. CDR3 bases: TGTGCCAGCGGGGGCGCCTCGTTCCATGAGCAGTTCTTC. This chain joins TRBV6-5 and TRBJ2-1; the D gene is possibly TRBD1 (6 bases). CDR1 and CDR2 (germline): MNHEY, SVGAGI. This CDR3 has 13 residues. Trimming took 8 bases from V and 8 from J, leaving 16 bases between them.

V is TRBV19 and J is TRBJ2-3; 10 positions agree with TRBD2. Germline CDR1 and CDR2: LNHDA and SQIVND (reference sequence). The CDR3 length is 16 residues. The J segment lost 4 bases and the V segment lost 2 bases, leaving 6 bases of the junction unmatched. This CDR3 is CASSIMASGSADTQYF. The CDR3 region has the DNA TGTGCCAGTAGTATAATGGCTAGCGGGAGTGCAGATACGCAGTATTTT.

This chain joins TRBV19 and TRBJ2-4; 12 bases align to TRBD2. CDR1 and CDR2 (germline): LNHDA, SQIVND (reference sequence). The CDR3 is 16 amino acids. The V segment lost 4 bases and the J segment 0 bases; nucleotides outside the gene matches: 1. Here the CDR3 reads CASSRGLAGAKNIQYF. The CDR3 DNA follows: TGTGCCAGTAGTAGGGGACTAGCGGGAGCCAAAAACATTCAGTACTTC.

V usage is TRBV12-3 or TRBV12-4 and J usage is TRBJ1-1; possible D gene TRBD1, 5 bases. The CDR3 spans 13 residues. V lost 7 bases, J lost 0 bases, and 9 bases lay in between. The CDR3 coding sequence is TGTGCCAGCACCCAGACAGTGAACACTGAAGCTTTCTTT. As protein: CASTQTVNTEAFF.

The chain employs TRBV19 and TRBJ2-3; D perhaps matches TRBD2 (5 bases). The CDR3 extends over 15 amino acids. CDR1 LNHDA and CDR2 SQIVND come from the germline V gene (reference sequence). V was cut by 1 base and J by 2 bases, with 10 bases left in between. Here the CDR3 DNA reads TGTGCCAGTAGTATAGCCCGGGGTCCCACAGATACGCAGTATTTT. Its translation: CASSIARGPTDTQYF.

The CDR3 DNA is TGTGCCAGCAGTCGGACAGGGTGGGAGAACACTGAAGCTTTCTTT. This translates into CASSRTGWENTEAFF. The chain uses TRBV4-2 and TRBJ1-1, with 8 bases lining up with TRBD1. V trimming: 6 bases; J trimming: 1 base; junction bases outside the gene matches: 7. The CDR3 covers 15 residues. Germline assignment: CDR1 LGHNA and CDR2 YNFKEQ.

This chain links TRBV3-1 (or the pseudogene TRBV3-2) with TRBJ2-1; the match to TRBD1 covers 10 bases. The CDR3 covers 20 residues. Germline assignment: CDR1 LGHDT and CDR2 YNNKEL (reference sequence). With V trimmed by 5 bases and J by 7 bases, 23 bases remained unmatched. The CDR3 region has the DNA TGTGCCAGCAGCTCCCGACAGGGGGCTTCGCGGGAGGACCCCGGGAATGAGCAGTTCTTC. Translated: CASSSRQGASREDPGNEQFF.

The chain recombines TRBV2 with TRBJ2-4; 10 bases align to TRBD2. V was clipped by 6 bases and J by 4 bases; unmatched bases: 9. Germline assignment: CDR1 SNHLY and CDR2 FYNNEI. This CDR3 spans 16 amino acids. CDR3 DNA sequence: TGTGCCAGCAGCGGCCGGGTGACTAGCGGGAAAAACATTCAGTACTTC. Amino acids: CASSGRVTSGKNIQYF. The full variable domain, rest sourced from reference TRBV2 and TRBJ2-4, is EPEVTQTPSHQVTQMGQEVILRCVPISNHLYFYWYRQILGQKVEFLVSFYNNEISEKSEIFDDQFSVERPDGSNFTLKIRSTKLEDSAMYFCASSGRVTSGKNIQYFGAGTRLSVL.

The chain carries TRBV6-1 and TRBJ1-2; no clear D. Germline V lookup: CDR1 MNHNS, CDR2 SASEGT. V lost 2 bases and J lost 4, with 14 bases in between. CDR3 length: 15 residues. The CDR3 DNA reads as TGTGCCAGCAGTGAATTGCCCGGGGTTGGCTATGGCTACACCTTC. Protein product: CASSELPGVGYGYTF.

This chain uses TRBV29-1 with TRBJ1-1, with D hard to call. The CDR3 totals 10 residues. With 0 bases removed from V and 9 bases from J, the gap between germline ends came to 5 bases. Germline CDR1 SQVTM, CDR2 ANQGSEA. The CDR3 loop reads CSVEDSQAFF. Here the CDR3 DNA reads TGCAGCGTTGAAGATTCACAAGCTTTCTTT.

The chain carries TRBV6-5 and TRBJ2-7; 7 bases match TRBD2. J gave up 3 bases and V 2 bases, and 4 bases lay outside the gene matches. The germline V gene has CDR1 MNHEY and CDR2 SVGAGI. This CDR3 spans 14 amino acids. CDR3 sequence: CASSYVAGDYEQYF. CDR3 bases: TGTGCCAGCAGTTACGTAGCGGGCGACTACGAGCAGTACTTC.

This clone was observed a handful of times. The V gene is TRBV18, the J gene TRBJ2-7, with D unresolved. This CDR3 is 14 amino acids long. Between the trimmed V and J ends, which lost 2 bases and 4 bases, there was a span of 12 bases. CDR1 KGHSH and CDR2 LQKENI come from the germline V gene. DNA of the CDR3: TGTGCCAGCTCACCAAGTGCTACCGAATACGAGCAGTACTTC. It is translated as CASSPSATEYEQYF.